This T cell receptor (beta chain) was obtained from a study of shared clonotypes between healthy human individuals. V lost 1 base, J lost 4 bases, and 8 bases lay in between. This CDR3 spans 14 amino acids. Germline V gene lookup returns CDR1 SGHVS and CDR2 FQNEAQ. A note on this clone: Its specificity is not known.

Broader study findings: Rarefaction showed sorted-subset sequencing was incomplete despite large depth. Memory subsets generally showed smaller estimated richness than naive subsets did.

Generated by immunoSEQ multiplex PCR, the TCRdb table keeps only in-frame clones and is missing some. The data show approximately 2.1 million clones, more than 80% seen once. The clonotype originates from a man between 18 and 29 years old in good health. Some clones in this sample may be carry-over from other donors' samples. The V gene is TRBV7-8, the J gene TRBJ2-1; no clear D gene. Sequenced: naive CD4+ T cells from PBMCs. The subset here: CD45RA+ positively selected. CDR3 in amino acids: CASSLEYGYNEQFF. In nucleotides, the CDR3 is TGTGCCAGCAGCTTAGAGTATGGTTACAATGAGCAGTTCTTC.